Listed below are T cell receptor beta chains from one sample, sequenced in a study of blood T cell repertoires in COVID-19. The protocol was immunoSEQ multiplex PCR, while the TCRdb copy is restricted to in-frame clones and leaves out a portion. The repertoire holds about 320,000 clones, 75% to 90% seen once, with over 4% in the top ten. The sequencing sample was made of PBMCs or T cells enriched from blood (not recorded which). The receptors derive from a man aged 55 to 70 who had recovered from COVID-19. CDR3s include the opening cysteine and the closing phenylalanine or tryptophan.

CDR3aa,v_gene,j_gene
CASSLYRQGEQYF,TRBV11-1,TRBJ2-7
CASSDGYSANTGELFF,TRBV2,TRBJ2-2
CASSLSSPGSYEQYF,TRBV7-3,TRBJ2-7
CASSSTNLNQPQHF,TRBV19,TRBJ1-5
CASSPLGGGSGSSYNEQFF,TRBV5-1,TRBJ2-1
CASTTSGRKASPLHF,TRBV5-4,TRBJ1-6
CASSPQGTDNEQFF,TRBV5-1,TRBJ2-1
CASSVQSSAGQTQYF,TRBV7-2,TRBJ2-5
CASTSPRAGVYNEQFF,TRBV28,TRBJ2-1
CASSLVTGGAGELFF,TRBV5-1,TRBJ2-2
CASSLIATGELFF,TRBV7-9,TRBJ2-2
CATPQELERSNQPQHF,TRBV6-4,TRBJ1-5
CASRWGQPNTGELFF,TRBV5-6,TRBJ2-2
CAISLGGGQETQYF,TRBV10-3,TRBJ2-5
CASSLVTGDYGYTF,TRBV7-2,TRBJ1-2
CASSLQRQSYEQYF,TRBV18,TRBJ2-7
CASSLSVAGGEETQYF,TRBV7-2,TRBJ2-5
CASSQDYAGVLHNEQFF,TRBV4-2,TRBJ2-1
CASSPRWRTGEGGYTF,TRBV7-2,TRBJ1-2
CASRIEPSSSEKLFF,TRBV7-7,TRBJ1-4
CASSPDLEGDRGYTF,TRBV28,TRBJ1-2
CASSQAPRQNEKLFF,TRBV4-1,TRBJ1-4
CASNLAGGEGDEQFF,TRBV2,TRBJ2-1
CASSPARDPQGPLFF,TRBV18,TRBJ1-4
CASSQDRAPGANVLTF,TRBV2,TRBJ2-6
CASSEEETGLRPQHF,TRBV6-1,TRBJ1-5
CASRGAPAGEGTDTQYF,TRBV10-2,TRBJ2-3
CASSLDRGRTGELFF,TRBV7-9,TRBJ2-2
CASSLASGGLADTQYF,TRBV7-2,TRBJ2-3
CASSQDWTGLNTEAFF,TRBV3-1/TRBV3-2,TRBJ1-1
CASSHGQGTEAFF,TRBV5-1,TRBJ1-1
CASSELRTSGTTDTQYF,TRBV2,TRBJ2-3
CASSKASGGQGHNSPLHF,TRBV21-1,TRBJ1-6
CSVCRALGSHTQYF,TRBV29-1,TRBJ2-3
CASSRTGGPYEQYF,TRBV7-3,TRBJ2-7
CASSGSGERSNEQFF,TRBV9,TRBJ2-1
CASSLTGGSNQPQHF,TRBV5-8,TRBJ1-5
CASLLEIYMGYTF,TRBV2,TRBJ1-2
CASSVGTGGLYNEQFF,TRBV9,TRBJ2-1
CASSPSGNYEQYF,TRBV5-1,TRBJ2-7
CASSEVGPQHF,TRBV6-1,TRBJ1-5
CASSLFGQGAFKEPQHF,TRBV7-9,TRBJ1-5
CASSLSAAFPWGYTF,TRBV7-9,TRBJ1-2
CASSQDSGSRTGELFF,TRBV3-1/TRBV3-2,TRBJ2-2
CASSVVGGTGAEQYF,TRBV9,TRBJ2-7
CASSPRDRVVRYTF,TRBV28,TRBJ1-2
CASSPGVGSPGLFF,TRBV7-2,TRBJ1-4
CASSHGPGQGYYEQYF,TRBV14,TRBJ2-7
CASSLKRVASASTDTQYF,TRBV7-2,TRBJ2-3
CASSLGLDTQYF,TRBV5-1,TRBJ2-3
CASSAGSPTEQYF,TRBV9,TRBJ2-7
CASSRWDSRLSTEAFF,TRBV7-2,TRBJ1-1
CASSMRGGGAEAFF,TRBV19,TRBJ1-1
CASSLGTVGTDTQYF,TRBV28,TRBJ2-3
CASSYSLDSSTHEQYF,TRBV6-5,TRBJ2-7
CASSLQPGENIQYF,TRBV7-3,TRBJ2-4
CASSPQEAGFQETQYF,TRBV27,TRBJ2-5
CASGGSGADTQYF,TRBV7-9,TRBJ2-3
CASSSWDRGSDEQYF,TRBV7-2,TRBJ2-7
CASGLAGQGDEQFF,TRBV12-5,TRBJ2-1